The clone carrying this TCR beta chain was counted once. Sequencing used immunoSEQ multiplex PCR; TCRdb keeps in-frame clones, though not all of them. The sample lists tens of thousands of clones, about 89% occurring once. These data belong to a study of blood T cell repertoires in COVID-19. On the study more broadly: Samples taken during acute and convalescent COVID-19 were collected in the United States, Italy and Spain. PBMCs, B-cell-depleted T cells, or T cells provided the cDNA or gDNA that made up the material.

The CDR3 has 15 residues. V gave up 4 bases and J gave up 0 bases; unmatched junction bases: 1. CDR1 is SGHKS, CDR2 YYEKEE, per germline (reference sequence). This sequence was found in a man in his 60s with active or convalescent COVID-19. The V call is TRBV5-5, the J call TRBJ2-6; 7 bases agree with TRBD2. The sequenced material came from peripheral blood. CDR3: CASSGGGSGANVLTF. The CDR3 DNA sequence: TGTGCCAGCAGCGGGGGGGGCTCTGGGGCCAACGTCCTGACTTTC.